Reported below is one TCR beta chain. It was with a sample-barcoded 5' primer and a J-beta primer mix that a second PCR of about 7 to 12 cycles was run. TCRdb re-called the 5' RACE reads through MiXCR, storing one row per CDR3 protein. Among approximately 800,000 distinct CDR3 sequences listed, less than 60% were seen once. The data were taken from a study of blood T cells in healthy people across ages. Each individual donor underwent a draw of about 9.9 milliliters of peripheral blood. This TCR came from a man older than 75 in good health. Source material: blood.

The CDR3 is CASSLGDRGKEETQYF. Here the CDR3 DNA reads TGTGCCAGCAGTTTGGGGGACAGGGGAAAGGAGGAGACCCAGTACTTC. The rearrangement links TRBV12-3 or TRBV12-4 to TRBJ2-5, with 10 bases fitting TRBD1. Germline trimming cut 3 bases from V and 5 bases from J; bases unmatched to any gene: 9. CDR3 size: 16 residues.